These 17 T cell receptor beta chains were all obtained from the same sample, sequenced in a study of human T cells and chemical hapten exposure (dated by TCRdb to the early 2020s). Library prep was done by RACE. The run used a NextSeq 500. TCRdb took the public reads, trimmed them with fastp at Q25, ran MiXCR for clone calling and kept in-frame beta chains. Each entry is one CDR3 protein sequence, shown with its most common DNA and genes. For this sample there are around 99,000 distinct CDR3 sequences; 9.5% to 15% appear just once. Less than 2.5% of the sample rests with the top ten. The sample's time point label, in plain terms: patch test 1, 2 weeks after DPC sensitization. The treatment or condition label on this specimen signifies: therapeutic diphenylcyclopropenone sensitization with weekly scalp DPC. The starting material was whole blood, obtained in connection with sensitization to the hapten diphenylcyclopropenone (DPC). Source of these receptors: a woman aged 35 to 49 with alopecia areata. Some clones in this sample may be carry-over from other donors' samples.

V and J are TRBV7-2 and TRBJ2-5; D remains unclear. The V end was cut by 5 bases, the J end by 0 bases, with 10 bases between. CDR1 and CDR2 from the germline V gene are SGHTA and FQGNSA. The CDR3 runs to 14 residues. CDR3 coding DNA: TGTGCCAGCAGCCCTAACCCCTACCAAGAGACCCAGTACTTC. It encodes CASSPNPYQETQYF. The full variable domain, with the rest looked up from reference TRBV7-2 and TRBJ2-5, is GAGVSQSPSNKVTEKGKDVELRCDPISGHTALYWYRQSLGQGLEFLIYFQGNSAPDKSGLPSDRFSAERTGGSVSTLTIQRTQQEDSAVYLCASSPNPYQETQYFGPGTRLLVL.

This clonotype occurred a few times. This chain uses TRBV20-1 with TRBJ2-3; 10 nucleotides match TRBD1. J was trimmed by 7 bases and V by 2 bases; bases with no gene match: 9. The CDR3 is made up of 15 amino acids. CDR1 is DFQATT and CDR2 is SNEGSKA in the germline V gene (reference sequence). The CDR3 reads CSARIRDRGGYTQYF. The CDR3 DNA follows: TGCAGTGCTAGAATCCGGGACAGGGGTGGATATACGCAGTATTTT.

This clonotype was recorded at least ten times. This chain uses TRBV12-3 or TRBV12-4 with TRBJ1-5; 7 nucleotides agree with TRBD1. Germline trimming cut 6 bases from V and 4 bases from J; bases unmatched to any gene: 9. CDR3 length: 15 residues. The CDR3 loop is CASSLQGPLNQPQHF. The CDR3 coding sequence is TGTGCCAGCAGCCTACAGGGGCCACTAAATCAGCCCCAGCATTTT.

The CDR3: CASSYWAGSPNTGELFF. In DNA, the CDR3 is TGTGCCAGCAGTTACTGGGCAGGGTCCCCGAACACCGGGGAGCTGTTTTTT. This rearrangement joins TRBV6-5 to TRBJ2-2, with D possibly matching TRBD1 (5 bases). The V end lost 1 base, the J end lost 0 bases, and 12 bases lay between the germline ends. This CDR3 has 17 amino acids. Germline V lookup: CDR1 MNHEY, CDR2 SVGAGI.

This clonotype appeared many times. The V gene is TRBV2, the J gene TRBJ2-1, with 10 bases matching TRBD2. Germline-derived CDR1 and CDR2 are SNHLY and FYNNEI. The CDR3 runs to 15 residues. The V segment lost 4 bases and the J segment 8 bases; nucleotides outside the gene matches: 8. The CDR3 region has the DNA TGTGCCAGCAGTGCCGAGCGGGAGGGGTTCTATGAGCAGTTCTTC. Translated: CASSAEREGFYEQFF.

This clonotype was counted a few times. This chain connects TRBV2 to TRBJ2-7; D call uncertain. This CDR3 comprises 14 residues. Per the germline V gene, CDR1 is SNHLY and CDR2 is FYNNEI. The ends were cut back, 2 bases at V and 1 base at J, with 9 bases in the middle. CDR3 amino acids: CASSEWWQSYEQYF. CDR3 sequence (DNA): TGTGCCAGCAGTGAATGGTGGCAGTCCTACGAGCAGTACTTC.

The gene calls are TRBV20-1 and TRBJ2-3, with 8 bases matching TRBD1. This CDR3 has 15 residues. Trimming at V came to 6 bases and at J to 2 bases, leaving 10 bases not matched to a gene. In germline, CDR1 is DFQATT, CDR2 SNEGSKA (reference sequence). The CDR3 sequence: CSADSPDRVTDTQYF. CDR3 sequence (DNA): TGCAGTGCCGACTCCCCGGACAGGGTCACAGATACGCAGTATTTT.

This chain uses TRBV6-2 or TRBV6-3 with TRBJ2-5, with D uncertain. This CDR3 spans 13 amino acids. Trimming took 2 bases from V and 5 from J, leaving 9 bases between them. The germline gives CDR1 MNHEY, CDR2 SVGEGT. The CDR3 nucleotides are TGTGCCAGCAGTTACCCGCGTTTTGAGACCCAGTACTTC. It codes for CASSYPRFETQYF.

This chain connects TRBV2 to TRBJ2-2; D might be TRBD2 (6 bases). The CDR3 loop spans 15 amino acids. Trimming cost V 3 bases and J 4 bases, with 12 bases left between them. CDR1 and CDR2 from the germline V gene are SNHLY and FYNNEI. Written as DNA, the CDR3 is TGTGCCAGCAGTGAGGGCTGGCGGGGCACCGGGGAGCTGTTTTTT. It encodes CASSEGWRGTGELFF.

The chain uses TRBV4-2 and TRBJ2-1; TRBD1 matches 12 bases. The CDR3 is 16 amino acids. Per germline, CDR1 LGHNA and CDR2 YNFKEQ. J gave up 6 bases and V 3 bases, and 6 bases lay outside the gene matches. For the CDR3, the DNA is TGTGCCAGCAGCCACGCCGGGACAGGGGGCGGCAATGAGCAGTTCTTC. Translating it yields CASSHAGTGGGNEQFF.

This clonotype was seen a few times. The chain uses TRBV9 and TRBJ2-5; 11 bases map to TRBD2. Germline CDR1 SGDLS, CDR2 YYNGEE. V lost 5 bases to trimming and J lost 4 bases; unmatched junction nucleotides: 7. The CDR3 extends over 15 amino acids. Here the CDR3 reads CASSTIAGGPETQYF. The CDR3 bases are TGTGCCAGCAGTACTATAGCGGGAGGGCCAGAGACCCAGTACTTC.

In its sample, this clonotype was seen a few times. This rearrangement joins TRBV7-2 to TRBJ1-1, with D perhaps TRBD1 (6 bases). Germline assignment: CDR1 SGHTA and CDR2 FQGNSA. The CDR3 length is 16 residues. Trimming took off 2 bases at V and 0 bases at J, with 13 bases between the two ends. This CDR3 is CASSLRGAPVNTEAFF. The CDR3 nucleotides read TGTGCCAGCAGCTTACGGGGGGCTCCGGTGAACACTGAAGCTTTCTTT.

A few counts support this clonotype. This chain connects TRBV9 to TRBJ2-2, with TRBD1 matching over 7 bases. J lost 6 bases, V lost 2 bases, and 7 bases had no gene match. Germline values: CDR1 SGDLS, CDR2 YYNGEE. CDR3 length: 15 amino acids. The CDR3 nucleotides are TGTGCCAGCAGCGTCTCAGGGGGTTACTCCGGGGAGCTGTTTTTT. Translating it yields CASSVSGGYSGELFF.

Only a few counts were recorded for this clonotype. The gene calls are TRBV6-6 and TRBJ2-7; D call uncertain. CDR1 and CDR2 (germline): MNHNY, SVGAGI (reference sequence). This CDR3 comprises 14 residues. V gave up 0 bases and J gave up 2 bases, with 8 bases separating them. The CDR3 coding sequence is TGTGCCAGCAGTTACTCGGCCATGACCTACGAGCAGTACTTC. Amino acids: CASSYSAMTYEQYF.

The sample holds a few counts of this clonotype. This chain connects TRBV5-4 to TRBJ2-5; 7 nucleotides align to TRBD1. Unmatched junction bases numbered 6, after V lost 1 base and J lost 0 bases. CDR3 size: 16 residues. Looked up from germline, CDR1 is SGHNT and CDR2 is YYREEE (reference sequence). The CDR3 is CASSLRTGLYQETQYF. For the CDR3, the DNA is TGTGCCAGCAGCTTGCGGACAGGACTGTACCAAGAGACCCAGTACTTC.

This chain uses TRBV29-1 with TRBJ2-5; D gene unclear. The CDR3 consists of 14 residues. Germline V lookup: CDR1 SQVTM, CDR2 ANQGSEA. V dropped 3 bases and J dropped 3 bases, with 14 bases sitting between them. The CDR3 region is CSVEAVEWEETQYF. The CDR3 DNA reads TGCAGCGTTGAGGCGGTAGAGTGGGAAGAGACCCAGTACTTC.

This clonotype was detected only a few times. This rearrangement joins TRBV12-3 or TRBV12-4 to TRBJ2-3; 8 nucleotides match TRBD2. The CDR3 has 14 residues. Losses at the gene ends were 5 bases for V and 3 bases for J; bases not matched to a gene: 4. The CDR3 sequence is CASSDSGATDTQYF. CDR3 sequence (DNA): TGTGCCAGCAGTGATAGCGGGGCTACAGATACGCAGTATTTT.